This T cell receptor (beta chain) was sequenced for a study of blood T cell repertoires in COVID-19. CDR1 and CDR2 from the germline V gene are SGHNT and YYREEE (reference sequence). CDR3 size: 16 residues. The V gene lost 4 bases and the J gene lost 2 bases, with 18 bases spanning the gap. Profiled with immunoSEQ multiplex PCR; TCRdb holds only in-frame clones, not every one. The sample records some 200,000 clones, approximately 85% being singletons. The receptor was derived from a woman in her 70s with COVID-19, enrolled during active disease. The V gene is TRBV5-4, the J gene TRBJ1-1; no firm D call. Sequencing input: peripheral blood. CDR3 bases: TGTGCCAGCAGCCCGAAAGGTCCAGGACTAAACACTGAAGCTTTCTTT. Amino acid sequence: CASSPKGPGLNTEAFF.